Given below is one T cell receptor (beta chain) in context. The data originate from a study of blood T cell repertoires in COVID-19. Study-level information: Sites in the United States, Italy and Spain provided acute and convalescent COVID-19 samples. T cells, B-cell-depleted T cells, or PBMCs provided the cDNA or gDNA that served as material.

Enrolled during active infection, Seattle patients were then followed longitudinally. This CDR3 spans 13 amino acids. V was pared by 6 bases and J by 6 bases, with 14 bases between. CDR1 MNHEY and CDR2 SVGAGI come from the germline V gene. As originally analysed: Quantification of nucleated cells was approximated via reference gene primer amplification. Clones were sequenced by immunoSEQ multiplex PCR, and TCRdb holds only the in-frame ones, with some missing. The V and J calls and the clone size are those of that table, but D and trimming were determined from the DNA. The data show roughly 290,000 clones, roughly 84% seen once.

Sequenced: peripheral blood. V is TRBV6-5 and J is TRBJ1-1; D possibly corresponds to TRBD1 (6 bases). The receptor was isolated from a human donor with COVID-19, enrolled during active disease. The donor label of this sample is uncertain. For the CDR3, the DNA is TGTGCCAGCAGGCGCTCACAGGGATCTGAAGCTTTCTTT. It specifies CASRRSQGSEAFF.